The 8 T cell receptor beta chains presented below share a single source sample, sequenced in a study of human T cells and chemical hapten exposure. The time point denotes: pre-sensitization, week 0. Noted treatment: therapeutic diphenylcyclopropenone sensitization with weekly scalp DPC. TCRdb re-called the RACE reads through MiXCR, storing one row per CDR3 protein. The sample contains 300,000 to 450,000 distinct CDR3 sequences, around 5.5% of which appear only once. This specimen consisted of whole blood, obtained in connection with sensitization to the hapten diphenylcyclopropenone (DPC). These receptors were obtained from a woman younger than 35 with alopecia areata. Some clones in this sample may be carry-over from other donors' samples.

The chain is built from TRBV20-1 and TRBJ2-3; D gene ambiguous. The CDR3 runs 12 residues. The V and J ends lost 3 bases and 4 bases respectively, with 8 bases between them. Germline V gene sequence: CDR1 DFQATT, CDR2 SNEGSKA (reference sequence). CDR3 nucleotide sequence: TGCAGTGCTAGGCCCGGGTCAGATACGCAGTATTTT. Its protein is CSARPGSDTQYF.

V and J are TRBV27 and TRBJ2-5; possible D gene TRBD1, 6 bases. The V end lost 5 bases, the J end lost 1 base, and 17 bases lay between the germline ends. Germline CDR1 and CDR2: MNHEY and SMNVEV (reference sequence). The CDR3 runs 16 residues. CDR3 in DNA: TGTGCCAGCAGTCCCCACCCCGGGACACTCCAAGAGACCCAGTACTTC. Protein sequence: CASSPHPGTLQETQYF.

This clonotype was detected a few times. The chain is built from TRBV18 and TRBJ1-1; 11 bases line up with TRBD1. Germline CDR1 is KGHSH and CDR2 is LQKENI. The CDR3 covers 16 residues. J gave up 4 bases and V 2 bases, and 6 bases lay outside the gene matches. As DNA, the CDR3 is TGTGCCAGCTCACCAAGGGACAGGGGGGCGGGCACTGAAGCTTTCTTT. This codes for CASSPRDRGAGTEAFF.

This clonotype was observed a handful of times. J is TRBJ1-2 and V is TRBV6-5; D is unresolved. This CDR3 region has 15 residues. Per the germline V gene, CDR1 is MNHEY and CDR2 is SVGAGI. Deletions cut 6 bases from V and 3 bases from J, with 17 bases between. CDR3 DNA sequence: TGTGCCAGCAGCTCCCGAGGTCCGGGTTACTATGGCTACACCTTC. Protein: CASSSRGPGYYGYTF.

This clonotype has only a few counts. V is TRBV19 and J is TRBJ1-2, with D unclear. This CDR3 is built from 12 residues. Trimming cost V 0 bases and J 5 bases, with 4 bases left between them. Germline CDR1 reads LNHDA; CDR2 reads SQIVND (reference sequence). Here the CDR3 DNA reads TGTGCCAGTAGTATAGAGGGATATGGCTACACCTTC. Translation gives CASSIEGYGYTF.

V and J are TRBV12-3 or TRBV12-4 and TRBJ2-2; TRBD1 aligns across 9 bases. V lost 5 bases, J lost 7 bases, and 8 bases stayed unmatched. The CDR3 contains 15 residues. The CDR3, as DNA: TGTGCCAGCAGTCCTACAGGGGGCGCGGGCGGGGAGCTGTTTTTT. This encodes CASSPTGGAGGELFF.

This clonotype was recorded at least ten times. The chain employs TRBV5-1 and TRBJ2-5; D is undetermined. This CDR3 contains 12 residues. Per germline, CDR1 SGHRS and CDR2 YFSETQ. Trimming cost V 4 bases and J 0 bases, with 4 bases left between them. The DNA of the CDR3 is TGCGCCAGCAGCGACTACCAAGAGACCCAGTACTTC. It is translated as CASSDYQETQYF.

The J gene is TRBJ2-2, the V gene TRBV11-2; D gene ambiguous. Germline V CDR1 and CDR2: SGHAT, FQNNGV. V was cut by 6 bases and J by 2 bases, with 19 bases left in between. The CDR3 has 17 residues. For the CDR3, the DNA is TGTGCCAGCAGATTTACATGGGTGACTCCTAACACCGGGGAGCTGTTTTTT. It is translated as CASRFTWVTPNTGELFF.